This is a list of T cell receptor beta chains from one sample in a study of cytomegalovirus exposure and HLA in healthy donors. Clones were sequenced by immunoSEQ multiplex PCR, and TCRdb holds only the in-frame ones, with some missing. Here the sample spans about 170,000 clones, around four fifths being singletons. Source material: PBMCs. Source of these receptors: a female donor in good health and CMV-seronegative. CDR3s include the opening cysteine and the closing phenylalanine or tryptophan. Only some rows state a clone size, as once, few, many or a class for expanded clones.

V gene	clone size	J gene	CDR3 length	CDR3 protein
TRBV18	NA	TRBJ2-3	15	CASSPSSPPTDTQYF
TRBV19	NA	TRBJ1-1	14	CASSILPLNTEAFF
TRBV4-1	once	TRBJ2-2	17	CASSHFTPGGPAGELFF
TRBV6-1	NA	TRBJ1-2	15	CASSVRRQDAYGYTF
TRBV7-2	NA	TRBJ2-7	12	CASSLTWGGPYF
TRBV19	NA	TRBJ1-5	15	CASSIDPAGSQPQHF
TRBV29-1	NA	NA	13	CSATTLIQETQYF
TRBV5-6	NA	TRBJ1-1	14	CASSWDRGWVEAFF
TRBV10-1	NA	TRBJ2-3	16	CASSGTSGTSTDTQYF
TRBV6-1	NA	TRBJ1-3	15	CASSKQGAGGNTIYF
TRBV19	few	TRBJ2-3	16	CASSISRDYSTDTQYF
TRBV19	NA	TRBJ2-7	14	CASMMVGQSYEQYF
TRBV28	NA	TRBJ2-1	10	CASSLTEQFF
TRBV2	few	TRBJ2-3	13	CASSDGGEKAQYF
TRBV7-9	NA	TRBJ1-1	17	CASSLGQELTMNTEAFF
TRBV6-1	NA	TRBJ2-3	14	CASRWDRETDTQYF
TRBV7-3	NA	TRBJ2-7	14	CASRKGPLAYEQYF
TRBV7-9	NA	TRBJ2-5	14	CASTLGQTQETQYF
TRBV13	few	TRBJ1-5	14	CASSLGGSKQPQHF
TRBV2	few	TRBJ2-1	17	CASRPDRGGPSYNEQFF
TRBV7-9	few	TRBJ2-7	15	CASSSGTGDPYEQYF
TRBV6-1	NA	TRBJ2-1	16	CASSVSLDGKYNEQFF
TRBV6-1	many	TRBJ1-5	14	CASSVEYSNQPQHF
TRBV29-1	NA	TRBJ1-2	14	CSVSLTGSPNGYTF
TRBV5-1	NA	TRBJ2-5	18	CASSPEGGGLVTLETQYF
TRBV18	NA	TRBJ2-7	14	CASSPRTGNYEQYF
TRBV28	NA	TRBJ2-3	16	CASNPGLAFDPDTQYF
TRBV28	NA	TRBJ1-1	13	CASSLFMNTEAFF
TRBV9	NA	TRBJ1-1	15	CASSLRESPDGEAFF
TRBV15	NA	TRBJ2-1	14	CATSMGLAINEQFF
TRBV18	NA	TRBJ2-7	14	CASSVSGEYYEQYF
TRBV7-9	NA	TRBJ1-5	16	CASSLAGGASNQPQHF
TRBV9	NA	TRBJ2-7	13	CASSVESSYEQYF
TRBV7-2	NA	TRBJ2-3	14	CASSPTSVTDTQYF